The 21 T cell receptor beta chains below come from one sample, sequenced in a study of OX40 agonist ivuxolimab in advanced cancers. TCRdb keeps only in-frame clones here, not all; method: immunoSEQ multiplex PCR. The top ten clones hold roughly 2.2% of a sample with 80,000 or so clones, approximately 85% of them seen once. The specimen was CD4+ or CD8+ T cells sorted from blood, collected in a trial of the OX40 agonist ivuxolimab. These receptors originate from an adult with an advanced solid tumor such as melanoma, head and neck, liver or kidney cancer.

The chain has TRBV14 and TRBJ2-1; 9 bases are a match to TRBD1. V gave up 5 bases and J gave up 6 bases; unmatched junction bases: 14. Germline CDR1 reads SGHDN; CDR2 reads FVKESK. The length of the CDR3 is 17 residues. CDR3 coding DNA: TGTGCCAGCAGCACCCGGGACAGGGCGGCGTGGTTCAATGAGCAGTTCTTC. Amino acids: CASSTRDRAAWFNEQFF.

V and J are TRBV6-6 and TRBJ1-6; no firm D call. The V gene lost 1 base and the J gene lost 5 bases, with 12 bases spanning the gap. Germline-derived CDR1 and CDR2 are MNHNY and SVGAGI (reference sequence). The CDR3 is 16 residues long. CDR3 bases: TGTGCCAGCAGTTACTTAGGGCGGGTGGATAATTCACCCCTCCACTTT. It is translated as CASSYLGRVDNSPLHF.

The rearrangement joins TRBV11-3 to TRBJ1-3; 11 bases align to TRBD1. V dropped 5 bases and J dropped 2; count of bases not matched to a gene: 2. Germline CDR1 SGHNT, CDR2 YENEEA. The length of the CDR3 is 15 residues. CDR3 loop: CASSPGQGAGNTIYF. In DNA form, the CDR3 reads TGTGCCAGCAGCCCGGGACAGGGGGCTGGAAACACCATATATTTT.

J is TRBJ1-1 and V is TRBV30; D is ambiguous. V gave up 4 bases and J gave up 6 bases, with 9 bases separating them. This CDR3 spans 11 amino acids. Germline CDR1 reads GTSNPN; CDR2 reads SVGIG (reference sequence). Written as DNA, the CDR3 is TGTGCCTGGACCCCTTCGTCTGAAGCTTTCTTT. Amino acids: CAWTPSSEAFF.

The V gene is TRBV7-8, the J gene TRBJ2-7; 8 bases fit TRBD2. CDR3 length: 15 amino acids. Germline loops: CDR1 SGHVS, CDR2 FQNEAQ. Trimming at V came to 5 bases and at J to 2 bases, leaving 8 bases not matched to a gene. The CDR3 is CASSPERGPAYEQYF. CDR3 DNA sequence: TGTGCCAGCAGCCCCGAGCGGGGGCCTGCCTACGAGCAGTACTTC. Full variable domain (missing parts from reference TRBV7-8 and TRBJ2-7): GAGVSQSPRYKVAKRGQDVALRCDPISGHVSLFWYQQALGQGPEFLTYFQNEAQLDKSGLPSDRFFAERPEGSVSTLKIQRTQQEDSAVYLCASSPERGPAYEQYFGPGTRLTVT.

The chain recombines TRBV28 with TRBJ2-5, with 9 bases that match TRBD1. The J call may be mistaken, given a closer DNA end match to TRBJ2-7. Looked up from germline, CDR1 is MDHEN and CDR2 is SYDVKM. The CDR3 loop spans 15 amino acids. The CDR3 sequence is CASRKGQGFSYEQYF. Here the CDR3 DNA reads TGTGCCAGCAGGAAGGGACAGGGTTTCTCCTACGAGCAGTACTTC.

CDR3 sequence: CASSFDRGSPLHF. The CDR3 bases are TGTGCCAGCAGCTTCGACAGGGGCTCACCCCTCCACTTT. The rearrangement uses TRBV7-3 and TRBJ1-6, with 8 bases identical to TRBD1. The CDR3 consists of 13 residues. V shed 3 bases, J shed 10 bases, and the junction held 2 bases outside the gene matches. CDR1 is SGHTA, CDR2 FQGTGA, per germline.

The gene calls are TRBV28 and TRBJ1-1, with TRBD1 as a possible D gene (5 bases). The germline V and J ends were trimmed by 11 bases and 0 bases, with 13 bases remaining between them. The CDR3 runs 13 residues. Germline CDR1 is MDHEN and CDR2 is SYDVKM. The CDR3 region has the DNA TGTGCCGGTCAGGGAGTAGTGAACACTGAAGCTTTCTTT. It encodes CAGQGVVNTEAFF. Combining the CDR3 with reference TRBV28 and TRBJ1-1 gives the whole variable domain DVKVTQSSRYLVKRTGEKVFLECVQDMDHENMFWYRQDPGLGLRLIYFSYDVKMKEKGDIPEGYSVSREKKERFSLILESASTNQTSMYLCAGQGVVNTEAFFGQGTRLTVV.

This chain links TRBV2 with TRBJ2-5; no reliable D call. Deletions cut 6 bases from V and 0 bases from J, with 11 bases between. Germline-derived CDR1 and CDR2 are SNHLY and FYNNEI. The CDR3 sequence is 14 residues long. The CDR3 sequence: CASSQTPYQETQYF. The CDR3 nucleotides read TGTGCCAGCAGCCAAACACCGTACCAAGAGACCCAGTACTTC.

This chain joins TRBV13 and TRBJ1-2; 7 bases match TRBD1. This CDR3 region has 13 residues. The germline V gene has CDR1 PRHDT and CDR2 FYEKMQ (reference sequence). The junction had 4 bases not matched to a gene; V was cut back by 5 bases and J by 4 bases. This CDR3 reads CASSNRDSYGYTF. The CDR3 DNA is TGTGCCAGCAGCAACCGGGACAGCTATGGCTACACCTTC.

V gene TRBV2 combines with J gene TRBJ2-1; TRBD2 agrees at 8 bases. The V gene end was trimmed by 2 bases and the J gene end by 0 bases; junction bases not matched to a gene: 6. Germline-derived CDR1 and CDR2 are SNHLY and FYNNEI. CDR3 length: 17 residues. The CDR3 reads CASSETFAGGSYNEQFF. CDR3 bases: TGTGCCAGCAGTGAAACTTTTGCGGGAGGCTCCTACAATGAGCAGTTCTTC.

The chain couples TRBV7-9 to TRBJ1-1; D gene ambiguous. Trimming shortened V by 5 bases and J by 1 base, and 26 bases separated the two germline ends. CDR3 size: 19 residues. Looked up from germline, CDR1 is SEHNR and CDR2 is FQNEAQ (reference sequence). CDR3: CASSLSSARTLPGNTEAFF. The CDR3 DNA follows: TGTGCCAGCAGCCTATCGTCGGCGAGAACTCTGCCCGGGAACACTGAAGCTTTCTTT.

The V call is TRBV28, the J call TRBJ2-6; the D gene is possibly TRBD1 (6 bases). This CDR3 has 14 residues. Germline CDR1 MDHEN, CDR2 SYDVKM. V lost 7 bases and J lost 9, with 16 bases in between. The CDR3 bases are TGTGCCAGCAAAGGGATGACAGGACGCAACGTCCTGACTTTC. Translating it yields CASKGMTGRNVLTF.

The rearrangement joins TRBV5-6 to TRBJ1-4; D is unclear. This CDR3 is built from 14 residues. Trimming cost V 0 bases and J 6 bases, with 9 bases left between them. CDR1 is SGHDT and CDR2 is YYEEEE in the germline V gene. CDR3 amino acids: CASSLAGNYEKLFF. The CDR3 DNA follows: TGTGCCAGCAGCTTGGCCGGGAATTATGAAAAACTGTTTTTT.

This clone was seen more than once but under ten times. CDR3 sequence (DNA): TGTGCCTGGAGTACACATCAGGGAACCGACACTGAAGCTTTCTTT. It specifies CAWSTHQGTDTEAFF. The chain couples TRBV30 to TRBJ1-1; D is possibly TRBD1 (5 bases). V gave up 2 bases and J gave up 3 bases, with 16 bases separating them. CDR3 length equals 15 residues. From germline, CDR1 is GTSNPN and CDR2 SVGIG (reference sequence).

V and J are TRBV5-1 and TRBJ2-7, with TRBD1 as a possible D gene (7 bases). Germline assignment: CDR1 SGHRS and CDR2 YFSETQ. The CDR3 is made up of 14 amino acids. Trimming stripped 3 bases from V and 5 bases from J, with 15 bases between. CDR3 sequence reads: CASSSGGMIHEQYF. The CDR3 DNA reads as TGCGCCAGCAGCTCAGGGGGGATGATCCACGAGCAGTACTTC.

The chain has TRBV5-1 and TRBJ2-7, with TRBD2 matching 12 bases. V was clipped by 3 bases and J by 2 bases; unmatched bases: 3. The germline V gene encodes CDR1 SGHRS and CDR2 YFSETQ. This CDR3 region has 15 residues. The CDR3: CASSSSSGRAYEQYF. CDR3 DNA: TGCGCCAGCAGCTCTTCTAGCGGGAGGGCCTACGAGCAGTACTTC.

CDR3 in amino acids: CASSPDGYEQYF. The CDR3 region has the DNA TGCGCCAGCAGCCCGGACGGGTACGAGCAGTACTTC. This chain joins TRBV5-1 and TRBJ2-7; no firm D call. Trimming left V 4 bases short and J 4 bases short, with 9 bases between. CDR3 length: 12 residues. CDR1 is SGHRS and CDR2 is YFSETQ in the germline V gene.

The genes are TRBV30 and TRBJ1-1; tentatively, D is TRBD1 (6 bases). Deletions cut 2 bases from V and 4 bases from J, with 14 bases between. Germline CDR1 is GTSNPN and CDR2 is SVGIG (reference sequence). CDR3 length equals 14 residues. In DNA, the CDR3 is TGTGCCTGGAGTAATACAGGGTTCGGCACTGAAGCTTTCTTT. Its protein is CAWSNTGFGTEAFF.

This chain uses TRBV4-2 with TRBJ2-7; 12 bases line up with TRBD2. This CDR3 is 17 amino acids long. V trimming: 3 bases; J trimming: 0 bases; junction bases outside the gene matches: 6. Germline V gene data show CDR1 as LGHNA and CDR2 as YNFKEQ. CDR3 sequence: CASSHSGLAGSSYEQYF. The CDR3 DNA reads as TGTGCCAGCAGCCATTCTGGACTAGCGGGGAGCTCCTACGAGCAGTACTTC.

This chain links TRBV11-2 with TRBJ1-4; D is uncertain. The CDR3 has 14 amino acids. Deletions cut 5 bases from V and 5 bases from J, with 12 bases between. CDR1 is SGHAT and CDR2 is FQNNGV in the germline V gene. CDR3 bases: TGTGCCAGCAGCCACGGACTTCTGAATGAAAAACTGTTTTTT. This sequence encodes CASSHGLLNEKLFF.